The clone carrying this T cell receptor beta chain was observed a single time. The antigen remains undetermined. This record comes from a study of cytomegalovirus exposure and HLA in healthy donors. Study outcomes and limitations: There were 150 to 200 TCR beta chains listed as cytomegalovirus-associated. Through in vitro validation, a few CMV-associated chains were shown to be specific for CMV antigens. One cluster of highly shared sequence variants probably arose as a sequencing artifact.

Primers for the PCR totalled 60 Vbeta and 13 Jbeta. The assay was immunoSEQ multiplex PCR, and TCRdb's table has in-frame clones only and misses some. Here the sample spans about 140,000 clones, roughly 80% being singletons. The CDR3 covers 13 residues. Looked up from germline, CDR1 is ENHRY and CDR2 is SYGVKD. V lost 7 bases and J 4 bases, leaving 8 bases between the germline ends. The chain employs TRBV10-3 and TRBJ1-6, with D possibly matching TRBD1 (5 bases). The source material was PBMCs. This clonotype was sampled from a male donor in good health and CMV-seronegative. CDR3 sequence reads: CAITTEYNSPLHF. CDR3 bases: TGTGCCATCACGACAGAGTATAATTCACCCCTCCACTTT.